Shown below are 8 T cell receptor beta chains from a single sample sequenced in a study of regulatory dendritic cells for organ transplantation. This table comes from immunoSEQ multiplex PCR, and its TCRdb copy is limited to in-frame clones, with some not included. Seen here are some 35,000 clones, around nine tenths observed once, and the top ten hold 0.11%. Sequenced sample: naive CD8+ T cells from blood. Subset given: CD45RA+ naive T cells. The receptor set was obtained from a human donor in good health.

V is TRBV13 and J is TRBJ1-1; tentative D call: TRBD1 (5 bases). This CDR3 contains 14 residues. Germline lookup yields CDR1 PRHDT and CDR2 FYEKMQ (reference sequence). Trimming left V 4 bases short and J 1 base short, with 10 bases between. CDR3 protein: CASSWGETNTEAFF. The CDR3, as DNA: TGTGCCAGCAGCTGGGGGGAGACGAACACTGAAGCTTTCTTT.

This clone was seen more than once but under ten times. The chain uses TRBV7-9 and TRBJ1-1, with D possibly TRBD1 on 5 matching bases. V lost 5 bases and J 11 bases, leaving 21 bases between the germline ends. In germline, CDR1 is SEHNR, CDR2 FQNEAQ (reference sequence). There are 14 residues in the CDR3. CDR3 loop: CASSPPEGRKGAFF. DNA for the CDR3: TGTGCCAGCAGCCCCCCTGAGGGGAGAAAAGGGGCTTTCTTT.

The genes are TRBV27 and TRBJ1-1; TRBD1 is a possible D gene (6 bases). Germline-derived CDR1 and CDR2 are MNHEY and SMNVEV (reference sequence). The CDR3 length is 13 residues. Trimming removed 8 bases at V and 5 bases at J, with 15 bases between. CDR3 protein: CASRPGGLTEAFF. The DNA for the CDR3 is TGTGCCAGCCGCCCCGGGGGCTTGACTGAAGCTTTCTTT.

J is TRBJ2-7 and V is TRBV9; 8 nucleotides agree with TRBD2. The J segment lost 3 bases and the V segment lost 3 bases, leaving 5 bases of the junction unmatched. From germline, CDR1 is SGDLS and CDR2 YYNGEE. This CDR3 region has 14 residues. In nucleotides, the CDR3 is TGTGCCAGCAGCGCCGAGGGGACTAGCTACGAGCAGTACTTC. Residues: CASSAEGTSYEQYF.

The V gene is TRBV27, the J gene TRBJ1-2; no clear D. The length of the CDR3 is 14 residues. V was trimmed by 3 bases and J by 3 bases, leaving 11 bases between them. The V gene's germline CDR1 is MNHEY and CDR2 SMNVEV (reference sequence). The CDR3 protein is CASSFRMGYYGYTF. The CDR3 region has the DNA TGTGCCAGCAGTTTTAGGATGGGGTACTATGGCTACACCTTC.

The chain employs TRBV4-3 and TRBJ2-5; D gene unclear. Deletions cut 0 bases from V and 2 bases from J, with 10 bases between. The CDR3 contains 15 residues. CDR1 and CDR2 (germline): LGHNA, YSLEER. This CDR3 is CASSQDRAKQETQYF. The CDR3 DNA reads TGCGCCAGCAGCCAAGATCGGGCAAAACAAGAGACCCAGTACTTC.

The chain recombines TRBV14 with TRBJ2-5, with D possibly called TRBD1 or TRBD2 (5 bases each). The germline V gene has CDR1 SGHDN and CDR2 FVKESK. The CDR3 spans 13 residues. Trimming removed 1 base at V and 3 bases at J, with 6 bases between. In nucleotides, the CDR3 is TGTGCCAGCAGCCAAGGAGGGGAAGAGACCCAGTACTTC. It codes for CASSQGGEETQYF.

The chain employs TRBV6-5 and TRBJ2-7; 8 bases match TRBD1. V lost 2 bases and J lost 3; bases outside the gene matches: 0. There are 13 residues in the CDR3. Germline lookup yields CDR1 MNHEY and CDR2 SVGAGI. The CDR3 loop reads CASSYTGGYEQYF. CDR3 nucleotides: TGTGCCAGCAGTTACACAGGGGGCTACGAGCAGTACTTC.